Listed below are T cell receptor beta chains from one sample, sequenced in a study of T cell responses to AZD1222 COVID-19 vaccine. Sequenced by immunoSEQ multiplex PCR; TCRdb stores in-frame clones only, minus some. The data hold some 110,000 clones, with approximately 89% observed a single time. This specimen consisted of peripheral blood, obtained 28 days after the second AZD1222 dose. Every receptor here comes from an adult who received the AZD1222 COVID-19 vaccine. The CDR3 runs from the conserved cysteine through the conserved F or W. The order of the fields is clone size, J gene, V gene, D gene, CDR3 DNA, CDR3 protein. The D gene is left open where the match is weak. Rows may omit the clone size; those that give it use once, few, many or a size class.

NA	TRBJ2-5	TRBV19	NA	TGTGCCAGTACTAAACCGGGCCAAGAGACCCAGTACTTC	CASTKPGQETQYF
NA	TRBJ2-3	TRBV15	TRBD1	TGTGCCACCAGCAGAGTTAGGACAGGGAACACAGATACGCAGTATTTT	CATSRVRTGNTDTQYF
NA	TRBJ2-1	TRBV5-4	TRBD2	TGTGCCAGCAGCCCAGGACTAGCGGGAGGTCTCAATGAGCAGTTCTTC	CASSPGLAGGLNEQFF
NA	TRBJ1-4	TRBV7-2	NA	TGTGCCAGCAGCTTAGCCAGTCCTAATGAAAAACTGTTTTTT	CASSLASPNEKLFF
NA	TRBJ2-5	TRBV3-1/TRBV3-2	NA	TGTGCCAGCAGCCAAGATGAAAAGACCCAGTACTTC	CASSQDEKTQYF
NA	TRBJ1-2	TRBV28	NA	TGTGCCAGCAGCCCCGGGCAGGACTATGGCTACACCTTC	CASSPGQDYGYTF
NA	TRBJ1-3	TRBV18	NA	TGTGCCAGCTCACCTGTAACCGTAGTCTCTGGAAACACCATATATTTT	CASSPVTVVSGNTIYF
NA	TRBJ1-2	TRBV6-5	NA	TGTGCCAGCAGTTACTCGAGACGAGTAGAGTATGGCTACACCTTC	CASSYSRRVEYGYTF
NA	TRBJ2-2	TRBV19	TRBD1	TGTGCCAGTAGTACGGGACAGGGGGCCGGAGTCGGGGAGCTGTTTTTT	CASSTGQGAGVGELFF
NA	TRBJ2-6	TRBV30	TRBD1	TGTGCCTGGAGTAGAAGACAGGGAAGCTCTGGGGCCAACGTCCTGACTTTC	CAWSRRQGSSGANVLTF
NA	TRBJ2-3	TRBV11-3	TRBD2	TGTGCCAGCAGCTTACTAGCGGGGGCCACAGATACGCAGTATTTT	CASSLLAGATDTQYF
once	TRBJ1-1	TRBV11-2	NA	TGTGCCAGCAGTTTAGCTCAGGCCACCTACGTGGCTTTCTTT	CASSLAQATYVAFF
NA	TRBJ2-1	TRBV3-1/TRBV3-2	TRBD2	TGTGCCAGCAGCCAAGCAAGACTAGCGGGAGCCTACAATGAGCAGTTCTTC	CASSQARLAGAYNEQFF
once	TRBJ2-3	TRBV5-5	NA	TGTGCCAGCAGCGGGGACCCCACAGATACGCAGTATTTT	CASSGDPTDTQYF
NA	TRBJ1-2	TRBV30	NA	TGTGCCTGGAGTAGACCTGGGGTTGCTAACTATGGCTACACCTTC	CAWSRPGVANYGYTF
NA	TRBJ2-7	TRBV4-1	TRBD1	TGCGCCAGCAACCAAGCCAAGATACAGGGGGCCTGGCAGTACTTC	CASNQAKIQGAWQYF
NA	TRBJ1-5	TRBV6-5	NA	TGTGCCAGCAGCACGGACAGCAATCAGCCCCAGCATTTT	CASSTDSNQPQHF
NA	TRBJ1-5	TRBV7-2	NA	TGTGCCAGCAGCCCGACATGGGGAGAGTATCAGCCCCAGCATTTT	CASSPTWGEYQPQHF
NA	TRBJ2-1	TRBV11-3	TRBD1	TGTGCCAGCAGCTTGGGGGACAGATCCTACAATGAGCAGTTCTTC	CASSLGDRSYNEQFF
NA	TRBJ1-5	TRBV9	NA	TGTGCCAGCAGCGAGTCGAATAGCAATCAGCCCCAGCATTTT	CASSESNSNQPQHF
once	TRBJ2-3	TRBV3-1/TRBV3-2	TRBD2	TGTGCCAGCAGCCAAGATCGCCGACTAGCGGGAGTAGCAGATACGCAGTATTTT	CASSQDRRLAGVADTQYF
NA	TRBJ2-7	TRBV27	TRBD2	TGTGCCAGCAGTTTAGGGACTAGCAGATACGAGCAGTACTTC	CASSLGTSRYEQYF